This T cell receptor (beta chain) is from a study of T cells in Graves' hyperthyroidism and ophthalmopathy. Pregnant or lactating patients were excluded, as were those with uncontrolled infection or other autoimmune disease. Regions amplified from RNA transcripts were the TCR beta CDR3 regions. The HTBI set primed first-round TCR CDR3 RT-PCR. TCRdb itself ran the multiplex PCR reads through MiXCR, one entry per CDR3 protein. Among over 200,000 distinct CDR3 sequences listed, roughly 18% were seen once. In germline, CDR1 is DFQATT, CDR2 SNEGSKA (reference sequence). Losses at the gene ends were 0 bases for V and 3 bases for J; bases not matched to a gene: 0. The CDR3 covers 14 residues. This clonotype showed up just a few times.

The sequenced sample consisted of blood. The clonotype was recovered from a man aged 50 or older with Graves' hyperthyroidism. The chain joins TRBV20-1 to TRBJ2-1; TRBD1 aligns across 9 bases. Written as DNA, the CDR3 is TGCAGTGCTAGAGAGACAGGGGGCTACAATGAGCAGTTCTTC. Translation gives CSARETGGYNEQFF.